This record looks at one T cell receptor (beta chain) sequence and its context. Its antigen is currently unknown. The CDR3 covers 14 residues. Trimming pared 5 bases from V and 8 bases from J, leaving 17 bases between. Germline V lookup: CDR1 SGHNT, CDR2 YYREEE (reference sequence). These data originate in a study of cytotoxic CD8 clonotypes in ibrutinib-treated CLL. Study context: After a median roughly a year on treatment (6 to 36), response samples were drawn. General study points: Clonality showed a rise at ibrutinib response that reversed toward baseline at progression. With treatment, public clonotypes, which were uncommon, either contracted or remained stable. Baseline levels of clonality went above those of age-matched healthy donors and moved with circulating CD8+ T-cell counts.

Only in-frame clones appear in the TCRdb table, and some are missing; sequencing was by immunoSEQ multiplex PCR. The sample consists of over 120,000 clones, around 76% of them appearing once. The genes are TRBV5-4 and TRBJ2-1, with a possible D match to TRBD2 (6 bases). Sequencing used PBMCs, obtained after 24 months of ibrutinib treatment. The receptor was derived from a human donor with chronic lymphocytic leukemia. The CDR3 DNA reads TGTGCCAGCAGGGATAGACTAGTAACCGATGAGCAGTTCTTC. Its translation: CASRDRLVTDEQFF.